This T cell receptor (beta chain) was recovered during a study of OX40 agonist ivuxolimab in advanced cancers. Study overall: Dose-escalation patients had hepatocellular carcinoma, melanoma, renal cell or head and neck cancer. Points from the study as a whole: Clonal expansion was seen in CD4+ and CD8+ blood T cells by week 6 at 0.1 to 3.0 mg/kg.

To note about this clone: Its antigen is not known.

Germline V gene data show CDR1 as SGHNT and CDR2 as YYREEE (reference sequence). V shed 10 bases, J shed 4 bases, and the junction held 11 bases outside the gene matches. CDR3 size: 14 residues. Using immunoSEQ multiplex PCR, the repertoire was profiled, and TCRdb retains in-frame clones only, with some absent. The sample contains more than 70,000 clones, roughly 81% of which appear only once. The starting material was CD4+ or CD8+ T cells sorted from blood, obtained in a trial of the OX40 agonist ivuxolimab. The chain combines TRBV5-4 with TRBJ2-3, with 8 bases lining up with TRBD2. The receptor's source is an adult with an advanced solid tumor such as melanoma, head and neck, liver or kidney cancer. CDR3 amino acids: CAGRQRERADTQYF. CDR3 DNA: TGTGCCGGAAGACAGCGGGAGAGGGCAGATACGCAGTATTTT.